This TCR beta chain was retrieved from a study of T-cell memory formation after mild COVID-19. Germline V gives CDR1 SGHTA, CDR2 FQGTGA. The CDR3 runs to 13 residues. Trimming removed 5 bases at V and 7 bases at J, with 14 bases between. A single record per CDR3 protein comes from TCRdb applying MiXCR to the 5' RACE reads. The sample records 450,000 to 650,000 distinct CDR3 sequences, less than 25% being singletons. The sequence was obtained from an adult woman who had mild COVID-19 (a few samples of this study predate the infection). Cell type and time point are not known. Sequencing input: PBMCs or a T cell subset sorted from them (not recorded which). The chain joins TRBV7-3 to TRBJ1-2, with D perhaps matching TRBD1 (5 bases). CDR3 region: CASSLTGFGGYTF. In DNA, the CDR3 is TGTGCCAGCAGCCTTACAGGTTTCGGTGGCTACACCTTC.